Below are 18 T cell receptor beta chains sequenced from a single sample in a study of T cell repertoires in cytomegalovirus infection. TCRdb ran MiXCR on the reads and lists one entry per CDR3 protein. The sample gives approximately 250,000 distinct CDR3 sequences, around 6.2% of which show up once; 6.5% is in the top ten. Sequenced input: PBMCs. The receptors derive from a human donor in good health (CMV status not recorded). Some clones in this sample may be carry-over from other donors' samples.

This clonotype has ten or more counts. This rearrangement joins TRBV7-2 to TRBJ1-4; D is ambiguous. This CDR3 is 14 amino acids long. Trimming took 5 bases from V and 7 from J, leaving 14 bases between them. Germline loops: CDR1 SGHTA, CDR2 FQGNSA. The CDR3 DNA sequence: TGTGCCAGCAGCCAAGGGATAGGGAGTGAAAAACTGTTTTTT. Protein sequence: CASSQGIGSEKLFF.

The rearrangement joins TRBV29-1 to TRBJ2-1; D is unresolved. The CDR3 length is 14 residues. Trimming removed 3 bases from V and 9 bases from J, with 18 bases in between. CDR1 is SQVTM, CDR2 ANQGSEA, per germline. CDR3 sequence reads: CSVDVSFVRSEQFF. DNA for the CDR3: TGCAGCGTTGATGTCTCGTTCGTAAGGAGTGAGCAGTTCTTC.

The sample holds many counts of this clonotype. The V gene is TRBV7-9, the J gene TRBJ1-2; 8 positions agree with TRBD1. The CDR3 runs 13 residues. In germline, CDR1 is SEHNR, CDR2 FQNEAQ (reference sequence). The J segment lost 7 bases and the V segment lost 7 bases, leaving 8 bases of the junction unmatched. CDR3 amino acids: CASTQDRVGGYTF. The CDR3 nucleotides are TGTGCCAGCACCCAGGACAGGGTCGGTGGCTACACCTTC.

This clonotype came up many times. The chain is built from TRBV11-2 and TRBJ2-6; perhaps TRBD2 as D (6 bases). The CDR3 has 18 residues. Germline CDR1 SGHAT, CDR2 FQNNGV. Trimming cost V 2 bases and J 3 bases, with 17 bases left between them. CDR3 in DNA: TGTGCCAGCAGCTTAAATTTCGGGGGATCCATTGGGGCCAACGTCCTGACTTTC. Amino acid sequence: CASSLNFGGSIGANVLTF.

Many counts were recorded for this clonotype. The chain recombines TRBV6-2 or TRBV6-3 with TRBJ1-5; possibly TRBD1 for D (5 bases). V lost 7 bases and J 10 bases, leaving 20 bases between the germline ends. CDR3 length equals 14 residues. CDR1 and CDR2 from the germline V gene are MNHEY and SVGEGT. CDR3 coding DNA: TGTGCCAGCACCCTCGGGGGGACTACGGGACCCCAGCATTTT. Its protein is CASTLGGTTGPQHF.

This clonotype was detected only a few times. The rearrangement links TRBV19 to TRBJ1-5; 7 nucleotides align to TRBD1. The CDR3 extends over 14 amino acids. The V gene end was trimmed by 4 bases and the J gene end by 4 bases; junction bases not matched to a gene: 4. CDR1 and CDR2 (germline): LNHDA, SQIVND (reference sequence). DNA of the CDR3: TGTGCCAGTAGTACGGACAGGCCGAATCAGCCCCAGCATTTT. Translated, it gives CASSTDRPNQPQHF.

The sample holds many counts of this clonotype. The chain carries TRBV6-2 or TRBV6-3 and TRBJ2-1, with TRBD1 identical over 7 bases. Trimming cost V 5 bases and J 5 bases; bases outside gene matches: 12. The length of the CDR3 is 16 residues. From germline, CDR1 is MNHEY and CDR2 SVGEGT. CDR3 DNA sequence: TGTGCCAGCAGTCCGGGACAGCTTACATCCAACAATGAGCAGTTCTTC. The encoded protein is CASSPGQLTSNNEQFF.

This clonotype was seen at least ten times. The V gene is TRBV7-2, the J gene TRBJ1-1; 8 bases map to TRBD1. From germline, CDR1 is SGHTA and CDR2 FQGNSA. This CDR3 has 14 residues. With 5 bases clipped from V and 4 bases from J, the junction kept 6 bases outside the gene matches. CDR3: CASSRQGLGTEAFF. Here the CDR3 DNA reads TGTGCCAGCAGCAGACAGGGGCTGGGCACTGAAGCTTTCTTT.

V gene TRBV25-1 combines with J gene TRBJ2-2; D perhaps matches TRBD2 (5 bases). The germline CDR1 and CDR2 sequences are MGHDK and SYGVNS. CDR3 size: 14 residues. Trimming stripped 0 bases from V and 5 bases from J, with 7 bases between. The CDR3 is CASSEYGETGELFF. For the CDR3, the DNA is TGTGCCAGCAGTGAATACGGGGAGACCGGGGAGCTGTTTTTT. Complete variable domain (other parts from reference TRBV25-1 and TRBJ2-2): EADIYQTPRYLVIGTGKKITLECSQTMGHDKMYWYQQDPGMELHLIHYSYGVNSTEKGDLSSESTVSRIRTEHFPLTLESARPSHTSQYLCASSEYGETGELFFGEGSRLTVL.

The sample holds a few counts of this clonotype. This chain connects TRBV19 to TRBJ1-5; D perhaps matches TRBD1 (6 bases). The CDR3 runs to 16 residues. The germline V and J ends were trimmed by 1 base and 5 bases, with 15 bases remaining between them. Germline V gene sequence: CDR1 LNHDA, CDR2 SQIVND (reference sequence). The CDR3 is CASSIGGGGLDQPQHF. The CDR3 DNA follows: TGTGCCAGTAGTATAGGAGGAGGGGGTTTGGATCAGCCCCAGCATTTT. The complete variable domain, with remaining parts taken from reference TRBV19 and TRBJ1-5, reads DGGITQSPKYLFRKEGQNVTLSCEQNLNHDAMYWYRQDPGQGLRLIYYSQIVNDFQKGDIAEGYSVSREKKESFPLTVTSAQKNPTAFYLCASSIGGGGLDQPQHFGDGTRLSIL.

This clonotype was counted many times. The DNA of the CDR3 is TGTGCCAGCAGCTTAGATCCAGGTGAGCAGTTCTTC. Translated: CASSLDPGEQFF. The genes are TRBV7-2 and TRBJ2-1; D gene ambiguous. The CDR3 is 12 amino acids. Germline V gene sequence: CDR1 SGHTA, CDR2 FQGNSA. Trimming removed 1 base from V and 9 bases from J, with 7 bases in between.

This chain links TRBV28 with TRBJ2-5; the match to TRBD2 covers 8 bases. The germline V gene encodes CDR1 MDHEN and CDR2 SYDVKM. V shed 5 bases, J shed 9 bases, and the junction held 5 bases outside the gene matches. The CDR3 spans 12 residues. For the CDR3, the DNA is TGTGCCAGCAGTACTACGCGGGGGGCCCAGTACTTC. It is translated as CASSTTRGAQYF. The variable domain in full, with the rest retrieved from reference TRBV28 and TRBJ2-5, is DVKVTQSSRYLVKRTGEKVFLECVQDMDHENMFWYRQDPGLGLRLIYFSYDVKMKEKGDIPEGYSVSREKKERFSLILESASTNQTSMYLCASSTTRGAQYFGPGTRLLVL.

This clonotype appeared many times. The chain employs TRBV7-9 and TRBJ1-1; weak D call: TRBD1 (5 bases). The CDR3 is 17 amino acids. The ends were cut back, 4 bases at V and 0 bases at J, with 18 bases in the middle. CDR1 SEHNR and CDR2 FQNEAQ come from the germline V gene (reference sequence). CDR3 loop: CASSSFLGTALNTEAFF. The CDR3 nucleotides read TGTGCCAGCAGCTCCTTCCTGGGGACCGCCTTGAACACTGAAGCTTTCTTT.

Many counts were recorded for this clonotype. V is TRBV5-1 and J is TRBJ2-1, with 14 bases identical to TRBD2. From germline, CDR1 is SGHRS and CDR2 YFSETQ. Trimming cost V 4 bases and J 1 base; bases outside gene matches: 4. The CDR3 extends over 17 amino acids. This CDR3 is CASSERTSGGSYNEQFF. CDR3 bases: TGCGCCAGCAGCGAACGGACTAGCGGGGGGTCCTACAATGAGCAGTTCTTC. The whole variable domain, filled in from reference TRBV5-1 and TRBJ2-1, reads KAGVTQTPRYLIKTRGQQVTLSCSPISGHRSVSWYQQTPGQGLQFLFEYFSETQRNKGNFPGRFSGRQFSNSRSEMNVSTLELGDSALYLCASSERTSGGSYNEQFFGPGTRLTVL.

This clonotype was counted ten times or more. The DNA of the CDR3 is TGTGCCACCGAGGGAGGGCTCACAGATACGCAGTATTTT. It is translated as CATEGGLTDTQYF. The rearrangement uses TRBV12-3 or TRBV12-4 and TRBJ2-3; TRBD2 matches at 7 bases. The V and J ends lost 10 bases and 2 bases, in that order; junction bases with no gene match: 6. This CDR3 spans 13 amino acids.

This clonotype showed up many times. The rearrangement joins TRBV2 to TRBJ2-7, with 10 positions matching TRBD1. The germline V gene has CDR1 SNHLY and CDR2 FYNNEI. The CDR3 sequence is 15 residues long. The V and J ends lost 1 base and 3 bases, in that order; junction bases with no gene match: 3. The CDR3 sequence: CASSEGDRGLYEQYF. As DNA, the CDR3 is TGTGCCAGCAGTGAAGGGGACAGGGGTCTCTACGAGCAGTACTTC.

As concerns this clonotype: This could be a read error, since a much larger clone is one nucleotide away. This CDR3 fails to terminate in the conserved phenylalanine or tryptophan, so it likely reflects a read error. In nucleotides, the CDR3 is TGCAGTGCTCCTACGGGACTAGCGGGGGATACGCAGTATTTA. This sequence encodes CSAPTGLAGDTQYL. J is TRBJ2-3 and V is TRBV20-1; TRBD2 aligns across 13 bases. The length of the CDR3 is 14 residues. V was pared by 5 bases and J by 6 bases, with 5 bases of the junction left unmatched. The germline V gene has CDR1 DFQATT and CDR2 SNEGSKA (reference sequence).

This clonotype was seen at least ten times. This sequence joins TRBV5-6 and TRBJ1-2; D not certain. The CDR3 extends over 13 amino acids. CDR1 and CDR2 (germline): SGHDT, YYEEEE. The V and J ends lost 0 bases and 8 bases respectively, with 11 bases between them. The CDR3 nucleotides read TGTGCCAGCAGCTTGGCCGGCCCGGGAGGCTACACCTTC. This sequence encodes CASSLAGPGGYTF.